This T cell receptor (beta chain) was documented in a study of shared clonotypes between healthy human individuals. It was CD45RO-negative cells, positively selected for CCR7, that made up naive CD8 cells, with terminally differentiated effector memory CD45RA+ cells excluded. Healthy HIV-negative adults with no recent acute infections or vaccinations were recruited as donors. Per sorted-subset replicate PCR, input was approximately 200 ng DNA, representing tens of thousands of T cell genomes. The table came from immunoSEQ multiplex PCR; TCRdb's copy has only in-frame clones and leaves some out. The table shows 1.5 million to 2.5 million clones, with roughly 95% occurring only once. What was sequenced was naive CD8+ T cells sorted from blood. The clonotype comes from a young man in good health.

The CDR3 region has the DNA TGTGCCAGCAGTACAGGGGGCCCCTACGAGCAGTACTTC. Translation gives CASSTGGPYEQYF. The chain links TRBV25-1 to TRBJ2-7, with 9 positions matching TRBD1. Per the germline V gene, CDR1 is MGHDK and CDR2 is SYGVNS. The V gene end was trimmed by 5 bases and the J gene end by 2 bases; junction bases not matched to a gene: 1. The CDR3 extends over 13 amino acids.